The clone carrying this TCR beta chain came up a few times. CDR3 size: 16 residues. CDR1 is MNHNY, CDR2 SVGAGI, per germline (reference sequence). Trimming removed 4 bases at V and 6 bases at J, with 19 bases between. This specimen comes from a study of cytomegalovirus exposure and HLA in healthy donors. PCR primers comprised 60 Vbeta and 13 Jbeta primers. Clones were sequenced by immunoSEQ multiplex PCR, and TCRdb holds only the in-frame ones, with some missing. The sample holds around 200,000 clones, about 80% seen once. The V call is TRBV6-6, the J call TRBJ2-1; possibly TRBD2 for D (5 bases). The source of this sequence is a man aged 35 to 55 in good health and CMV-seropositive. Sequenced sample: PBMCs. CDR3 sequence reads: CASSSRVRDSLNEQFF. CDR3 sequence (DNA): TGTGCCAGCAGTTCCCGAGTACGGGATTCCCTCAATGAGCAGTTCTTC.